This TCR beta chain was found in a study of T cell responses to AZD1222 COVID-19 vaccine. Study findings and constraints: Reportedly, close to half of spike-specific TCRs are directed against unmutated variant regions.

The CDR3 length is 16 residues. Germline lookup yields CDR1 SNHLY and CDR2 FYNNEI. With V trimmed by 6 bases and J by 0 bases, 10 bases remained unmatched. Turning to this clone: Its antigen is unidentified.

The protocol was immunoSEQ multiplex PCR, while the TCRdb copy is restricted to in-frame clones and leaves out a portion. The sample lists tens of thousands of clones; approximately 91% were seen once. This chain links TRBV2 with TRBJ2-7; 8 nucleotides agree with TRBD2. The source of this sequence is an adult who received the AZD1222 COVID-19 vaccine. Sequencing used peripheral blood, obtained 28 days after the second AZD1222 dose. The CDR3, as DNA: TGTGCCAGCAGAGCACTAGCGGACACGAGCTCCTACGAGCAGTACTTC. Amino acids: CASRALADTSSYEQYF.